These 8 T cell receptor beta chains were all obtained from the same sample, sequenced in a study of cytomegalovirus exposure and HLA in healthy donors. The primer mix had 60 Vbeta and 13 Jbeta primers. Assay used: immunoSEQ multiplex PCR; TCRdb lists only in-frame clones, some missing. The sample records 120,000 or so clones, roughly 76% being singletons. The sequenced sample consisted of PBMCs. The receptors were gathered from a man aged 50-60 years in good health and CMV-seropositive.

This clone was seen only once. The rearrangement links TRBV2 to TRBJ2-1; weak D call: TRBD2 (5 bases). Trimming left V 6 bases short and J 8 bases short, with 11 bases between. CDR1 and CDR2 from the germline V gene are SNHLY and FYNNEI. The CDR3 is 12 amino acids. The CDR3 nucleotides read TGTGCCAGCAGCGCCCCCGGGGATGAGCAGTTCTTC. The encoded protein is CASSAPGDEQFF.

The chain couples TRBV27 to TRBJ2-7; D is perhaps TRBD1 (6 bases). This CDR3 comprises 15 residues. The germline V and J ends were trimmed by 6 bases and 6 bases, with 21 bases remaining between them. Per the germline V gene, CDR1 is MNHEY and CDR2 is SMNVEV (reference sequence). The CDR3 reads CASSFRTGPSAEQYF. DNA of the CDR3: TGTGCCAGCAGCTTTCGTACAGGGCCCTCCGCCGAGCAGTACTTC.

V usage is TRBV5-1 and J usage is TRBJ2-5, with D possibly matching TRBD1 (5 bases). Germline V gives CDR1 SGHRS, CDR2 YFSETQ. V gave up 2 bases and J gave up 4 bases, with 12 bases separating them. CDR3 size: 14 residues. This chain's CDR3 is CASSFGSGRETQYF. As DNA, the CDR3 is TGCGCCAGCAGCTTCGGTTCAGGGCGAGAGACCCAGTACTTC.

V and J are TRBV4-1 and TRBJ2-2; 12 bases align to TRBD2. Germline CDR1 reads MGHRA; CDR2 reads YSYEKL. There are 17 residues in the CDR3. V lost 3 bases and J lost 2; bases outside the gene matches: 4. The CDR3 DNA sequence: TGCGCCAGCAGCCAGACTAGCGGGGGCTTTAACACCGGGGAGCTGTTTTTT. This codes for CASSQTSGGFNTGELFF.

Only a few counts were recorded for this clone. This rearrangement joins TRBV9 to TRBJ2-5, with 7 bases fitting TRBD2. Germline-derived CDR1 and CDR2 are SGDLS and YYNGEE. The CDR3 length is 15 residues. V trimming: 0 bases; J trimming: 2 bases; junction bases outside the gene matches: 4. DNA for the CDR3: TGTGCCAGCAGCGTAGGGGGGGGGTTTCAAGAGACCCAGTACTTC. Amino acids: CASSVGGGFQETQYF. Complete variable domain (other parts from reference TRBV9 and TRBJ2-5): DSGVTQTPKHLITATGQRVTLRCSPRSGDLSVYWYQQSLDQGLQFLIQYYNGEERAKGNILERFSAQQFPDLHSELNLSSLELGDSALYFCASSVGGGFQETQYFGPGTRLLVL.

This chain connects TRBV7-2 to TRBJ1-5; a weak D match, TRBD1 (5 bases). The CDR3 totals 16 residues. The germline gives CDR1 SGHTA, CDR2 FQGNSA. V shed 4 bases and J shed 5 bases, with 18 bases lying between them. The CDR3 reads CASSSLGMGGDQPQHF. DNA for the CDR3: TGTGCCAGCAGCTCCCTGGGGATGGGGGGGGATCAGCCCCAGCATTTT.

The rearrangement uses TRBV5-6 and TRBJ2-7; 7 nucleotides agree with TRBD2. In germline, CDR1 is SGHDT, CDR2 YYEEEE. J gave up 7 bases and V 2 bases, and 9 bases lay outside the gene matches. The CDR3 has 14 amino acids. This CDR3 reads CASSFGTGRGEQYF. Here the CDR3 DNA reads TGTGCCAGCAGCTTCGGGACGGGGAGGGGAGAGCAGTACTTC.

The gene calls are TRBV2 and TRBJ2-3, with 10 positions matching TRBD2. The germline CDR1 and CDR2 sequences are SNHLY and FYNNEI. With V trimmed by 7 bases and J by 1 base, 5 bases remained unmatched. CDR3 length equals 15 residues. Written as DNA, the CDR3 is TGTGCCAGCAATGGTCTAGCGGGAGGCACAGATACGCAGTATTTT. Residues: CASNGLAGGTDTQYF.